Below, one T cell receptor (beta chain) is given with its context. Sequencing of TCR beta was carried out in blood CD8+ and CD4+ T cells. Healthy donors were controls matched for age and sex. Negative isolation was used for CD8+ and CD4+ T cells, and FACS enrichment was applied to TEMRA cells. 0.5 to 1 ug RNA was reverse transcribed with random hexamers. Multiplex immunoSEQ PCR targeted 54 Vbeta and 13 Jbeta TCR beta segments. Each CDR3 protein gets one entry after TCRdb re-called the immunoSEQ multiplex PCR reads with MiXCR. The table includes roughly 190,000 distinct CDR3 sequences, approximately 94% detected once. This specimen belongs to a study of CD8 T cells in Susac syndrome. The receptor was isolated from a human donor in good health. Sequenced sample: CD4+ T cells from PBMCs.

Written as DNA, the CDR3 is TGTGCCAGCAGCTTAAGTTCCAGGCCTGGGACTGAAGCTTTCTTT. Amino acid sequence: CASSLSSRPGTEAFF. This chain connects TRBV7-9 to TRBJ1-1; D not certain. The CDR3 is 15 amino acids. CDR1 and CDR2 from the germline V gene are SEHNR and FQNEAQ (reference sequence). V lost 2 bases and J 5 bases, leaving 15 bases between the germline ends.